This entry is about one T cell receptor (beta chain). The record originates from a study of blood T cell repertoires in COVID-19. Generated by immunoSEQ multiplex PCR, the TCRdb table keeps only in-frame clones and is missing some. This repertoire shows roughly 110,000 clones, roughly 81% found once; its top ten account for roughly 10%. This CDR3 spans 15 amino acids. Germline-derived CDR1 and CDR2 are GTSNPN and SVGIG (reference sequence). V gave up 2 bases and J gave up 10 bases, with 23 bases separating them. The source is a human donor in a cohort sampled during active COVID-19. The sequenced sample consisted of peripheral blood. This sequence joins TRBV30 and TRBJ1-1; a weak D match, TRBD1 (5 bases). The CDR3 DNA reads TGTGCCTGGAGTTCACGCGGGGGAGGGGCCCTTGGAGCTTTCTTT. This sequence encodes CAWSSRGGGALGAFF.